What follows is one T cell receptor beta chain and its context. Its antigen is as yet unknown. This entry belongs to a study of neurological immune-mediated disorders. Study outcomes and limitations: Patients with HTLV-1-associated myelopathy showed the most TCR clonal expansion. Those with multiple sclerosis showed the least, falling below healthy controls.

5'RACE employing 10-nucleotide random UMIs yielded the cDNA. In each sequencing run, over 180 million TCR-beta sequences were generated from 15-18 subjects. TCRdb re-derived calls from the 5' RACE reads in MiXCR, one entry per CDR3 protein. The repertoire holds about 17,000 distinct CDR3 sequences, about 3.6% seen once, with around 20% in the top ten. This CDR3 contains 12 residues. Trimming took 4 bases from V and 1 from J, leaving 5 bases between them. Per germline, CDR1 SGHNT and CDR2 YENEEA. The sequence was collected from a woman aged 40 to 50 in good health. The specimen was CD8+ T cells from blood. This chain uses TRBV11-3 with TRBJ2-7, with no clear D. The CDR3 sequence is CASSSGSYEQYF. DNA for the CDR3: TGTGCCAGCAGCTCCGGATCCTACGAGCAGTACTTC. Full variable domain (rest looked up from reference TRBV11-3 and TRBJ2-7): EAGVVQSPRYKIIEKKQPVAFWCNPISGHNTLYWYLQNLGQGPELLIRYENEEAVDDSQLPKDRFSAERLKGVDSTLKIQPAELGDSAVYLCASSSGSYEQYFGPGTRLTVT.